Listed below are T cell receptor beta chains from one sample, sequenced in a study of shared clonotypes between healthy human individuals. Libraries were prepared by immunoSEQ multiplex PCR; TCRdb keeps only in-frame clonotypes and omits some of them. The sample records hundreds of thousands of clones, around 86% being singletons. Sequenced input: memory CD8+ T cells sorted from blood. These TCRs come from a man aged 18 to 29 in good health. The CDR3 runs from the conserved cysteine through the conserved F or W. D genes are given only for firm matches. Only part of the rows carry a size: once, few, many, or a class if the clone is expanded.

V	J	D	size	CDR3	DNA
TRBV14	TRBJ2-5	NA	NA	CASSRPGGETQYF	TGTGCCAGCAGCCGTCCCGGAGGGGAGACCCAGTACTTC
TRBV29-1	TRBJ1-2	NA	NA	CSVGTGRAYYGYTF	TGCAGCGTTGGAACAGGGCGCGCATACTATGGCTACACCTTC
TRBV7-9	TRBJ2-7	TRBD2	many	CASSLIAGPREQYF	TGTGCCAGCAGCTTAATAGCGGGACCACGCGAGCAGTACTTC
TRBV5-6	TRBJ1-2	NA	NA	CASNTLVAWYGYTF	TGTGCCAGCAACACCCTGGTCGCATGGTATGGCTACACCTTC
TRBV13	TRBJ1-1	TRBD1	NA	CASSPFTGEFTEAFF	TGTGCCAGCAGCCCATTCACAGGGGAATTCACTGAAGCTTTCTTT
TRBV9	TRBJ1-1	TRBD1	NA	CASSPGQGAASTEAFF	TGTGCCAGCAGCCCGGGACAGGGAGCCGCTAGCACTGAAGCTTTCTTT
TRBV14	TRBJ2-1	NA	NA	CASSHLPQVGEQFF	TGTGCCAGCAGCCATCTTCCTCAGGTGGGTGAGCAGTTCTTC
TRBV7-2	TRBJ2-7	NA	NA	CASSPGVGAAYEQYF	TGTGCCAGCAGCCCAGGAGTGGGGGCCGCCTACGAGCAGTACTTC
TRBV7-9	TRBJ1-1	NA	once	CASRFTNTEAFF	TGTGCCAGCAGATTTACGAACACTGAAGCTTTCTTT
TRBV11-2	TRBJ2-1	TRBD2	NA	CASSLGREANEQFF	TGTGCCAGCAGCTTAGGGCGGGAGGCCAATGAGCAGTTCTTC
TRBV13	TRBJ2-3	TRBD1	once	CASSFTSRQGATDTQYF	TGTGCCAGCAGCTTCACCTCCCGACAGGGGGCGACGGATACGCAGTATTTT
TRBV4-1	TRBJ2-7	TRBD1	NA	CASSISGQGSEQYF	TGCGCCAGCAGTATATCGGGACAGGGCAGCGAGCAGTACTTC
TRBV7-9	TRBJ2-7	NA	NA	CASSLGYPPEQYF	TGTGCCAGCAGCTTGGGCTACCCTCCGGAGCAGTACTTC
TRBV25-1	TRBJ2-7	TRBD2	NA	CASSRLAGDEQYF	TGTGCCAGCAGCCGACTAGCGGGAGACGAGCAGTACTTC
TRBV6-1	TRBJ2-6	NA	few	CASSAFKWEQSRANVLTF	TGTGCCAGCAGTGCGTTTAAATGGGAACAAAGTCGGGCCAACGTCCTGACTTTC
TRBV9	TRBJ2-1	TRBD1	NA	CASSVGGTGSSNEQFF	TGTGCCAGCAGCGTAGGAGGGACAGGGTCAAGCAATGAGCAGTTCTTC
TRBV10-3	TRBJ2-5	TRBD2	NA	CAISEVGGQETQYF	TGTGCCATCAGTGAAGTCGGGGGGCAAGAGACCCAGTACTTC
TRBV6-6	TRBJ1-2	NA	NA	CASSYGGRGYGYTF	TGTGCCAGCAGTTACGGAGGCAGGGGATATGGCTACACCTTC
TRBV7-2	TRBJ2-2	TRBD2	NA	CASRAGTTTRTGELFF	TGTGCCAGCAGGGCCGGGACTACCACTCGCACCGGGGAGCTGTTTTTT
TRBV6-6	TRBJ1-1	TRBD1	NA	CASSYGQGFEAFF	TGTGCCAGCAGTTACGGACAGGGCTTTGAAGCTTTCTTT
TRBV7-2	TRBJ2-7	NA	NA	CASSLIRVGGYEQYF	TGTGCCAGCAGCTTAATCAGGGTGGGTGGCTACGAGCAGTACTTC
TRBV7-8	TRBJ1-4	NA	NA	CASSRVGGTNEKLFF	TGTGCCAGCAGCCGAGTTGGGGGCACTAATGAAAAACTGTTTTTT
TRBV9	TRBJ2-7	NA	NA	CASSPLGGSYEQYF	TGTGCCAGCAGCCCCCTGGGCGGATCCTACGAGCAGTACTTC